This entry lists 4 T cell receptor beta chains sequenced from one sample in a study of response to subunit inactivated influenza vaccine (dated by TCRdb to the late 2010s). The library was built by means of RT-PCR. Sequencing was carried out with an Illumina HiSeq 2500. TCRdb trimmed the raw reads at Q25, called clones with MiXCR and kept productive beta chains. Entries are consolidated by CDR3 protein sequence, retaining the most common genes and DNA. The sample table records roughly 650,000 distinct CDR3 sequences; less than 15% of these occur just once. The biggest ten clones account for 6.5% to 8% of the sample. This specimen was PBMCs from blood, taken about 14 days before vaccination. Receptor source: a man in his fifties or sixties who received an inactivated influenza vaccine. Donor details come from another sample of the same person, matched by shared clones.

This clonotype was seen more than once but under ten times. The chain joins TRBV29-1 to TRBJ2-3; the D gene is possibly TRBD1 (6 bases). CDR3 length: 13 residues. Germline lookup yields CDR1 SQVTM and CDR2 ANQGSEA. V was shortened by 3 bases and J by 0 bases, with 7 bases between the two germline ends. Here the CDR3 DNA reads TGCAGCGTTGACGGACAGAGCACAGATACGCAGTATTTT. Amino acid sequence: CSVDGQSTDTQYF.

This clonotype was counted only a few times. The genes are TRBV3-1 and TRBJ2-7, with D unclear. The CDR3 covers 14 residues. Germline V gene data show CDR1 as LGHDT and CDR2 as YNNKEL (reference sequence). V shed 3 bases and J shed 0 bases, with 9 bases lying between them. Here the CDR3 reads CASSQSGTSYEQYF. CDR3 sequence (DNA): TGTGCCAGCAGCCAGTCAGGTACCTCCTACGAGCAGTACTTC.

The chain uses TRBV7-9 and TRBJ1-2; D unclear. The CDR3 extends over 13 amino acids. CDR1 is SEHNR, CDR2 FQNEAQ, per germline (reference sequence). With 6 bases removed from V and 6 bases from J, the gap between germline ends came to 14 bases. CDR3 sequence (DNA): TGTGCCAGCAGTCCCCCCCCTATAGATGGCTACACCTTC. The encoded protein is CASSPPPIDGYTF.

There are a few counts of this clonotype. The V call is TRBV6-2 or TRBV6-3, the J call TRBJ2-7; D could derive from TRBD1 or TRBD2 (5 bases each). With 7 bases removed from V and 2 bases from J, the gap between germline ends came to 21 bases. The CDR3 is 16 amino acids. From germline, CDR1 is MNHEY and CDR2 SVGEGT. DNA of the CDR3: TGTGCCAGCATGGGGGACGTCCTAGCTGCCACCTACGAGCAGTACTTC. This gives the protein CASMGDVLAATYEQYF.